The sequence of this TCR beta chain was determined in a study of blood T cell repertoires in COVID-19. Study information: Specimens from acute and convalescent COVID-19 originated in the United States, Italy and Spain.

The repertoire was sequenced with immunoSEQ multiplex PCR; TCRdb's copy has only in-frame clones and lacks some. The table includes about 150,000 clones, roughly 84% detected once. Germline values: CDR1 SSHAT, CDR2 FNYEAQ (reference sequence). Trimming left V 5 bases short and J 2 bases short, with 18 bases between. This CDR3 region has 16 residues. The sequence derives from a woman in her forties or fifties with acute or convalescent COVID-19. Source material: peripheral blood. The chain uses TRBV7-7 and TRBJ2-5; no reliable D call. The CDR3 region is CASSPLVGETQETQYF. CDR3 coding DNA: TGTGCCAGCAGCCCCCTGGTCGGAGAAACTCAAGAGACCCAGTACTTC.